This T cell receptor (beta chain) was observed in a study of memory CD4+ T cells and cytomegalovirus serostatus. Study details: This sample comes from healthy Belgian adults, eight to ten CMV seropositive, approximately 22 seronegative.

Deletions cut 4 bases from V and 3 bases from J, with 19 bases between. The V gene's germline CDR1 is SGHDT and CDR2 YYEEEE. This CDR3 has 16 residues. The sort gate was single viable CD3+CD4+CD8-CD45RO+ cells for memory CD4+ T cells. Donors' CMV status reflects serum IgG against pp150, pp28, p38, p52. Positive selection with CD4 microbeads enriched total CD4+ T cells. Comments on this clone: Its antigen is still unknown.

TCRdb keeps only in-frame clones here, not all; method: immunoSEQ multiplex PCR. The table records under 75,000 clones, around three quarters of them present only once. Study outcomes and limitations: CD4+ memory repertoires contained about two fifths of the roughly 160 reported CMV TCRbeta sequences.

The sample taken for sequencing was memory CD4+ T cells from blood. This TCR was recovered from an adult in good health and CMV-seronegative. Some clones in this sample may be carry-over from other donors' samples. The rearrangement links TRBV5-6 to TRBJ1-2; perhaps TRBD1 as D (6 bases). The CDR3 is CASSPLEKGDYYGYTF. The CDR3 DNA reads TGTGCCAGCAGCCCACTGGAGAAGGGGGATTACTATGGCTACACCTTC.